Listed below are T cell receptor beta chains from one sample, sequenced in a study of blood T cell repertoires in COVID-19. TCRdb keeps only in-frame clones here, not all; method: immunoSEQ multiplex PCR. The table shows about 280,000 clones, with around 84% occurring only once. The sequenced sample was PBMCs or T cells enriched from blood (not recorded which). The receptors were sampled from a woman in her forties or fifties who had recovered from COVID-19. Each CDR3 is given with its conserved first and last residue. D genes are given only for firm matches. Not every row has a clone size; where given, it reads once, few, many or a size class.

V: TRBV9
J: TRBJ2-7
D: NA
size: NA
DNA: TGTGCCAGCAGCGGGGCCGAGACTAGTGACGAGCAGTACTTC
CDR3: CASSGAETSDEQYF

V: TRBV30
J: TRBJ1-5
D: TRBD1
size: NA
DNA: TGTGCCTGGAGCGAAGGACAGGGGAATCAGCCCCAGCATTTT
CDR3: CAWSEGQGNQPQHF

V: TRBV7-9
J: TRBJ2-3
D: NA
size: NA
DNA: TGTGCCAGCAGCTTCACCCTATCCACAGATACGCAGTATTTT
CDR3: CASSFTLSTDTQYF

V: TRBV6-5
J: TRBJ1-2
D: NA
size: once
DNA: TGTGCCAGCAGTACCCAGGGGAACTATGGCTACACCTTC
CDR3: CASSTQGNYGYTF

V: TRBV5-4
J: TRBJ2-1
D: NA
size: NA
DNA: TGTGCCAGCCGTCGGCAGGTTAACAATGAGCAGTTCTTC
CDR3: CASRRQVNNEQFF

V: TRBV28
J: TRBJ1-1
D: TRBD1
size: NA
DNA: TGTGCCAGCAGCCCGACTGGACAGGGAAACACTGAAGCTTTCTTT
CDR3: CASSPTGQGNTEAFF

V: TRBV18
J: TRBJ1-1
D: NA
size: NA
DNA: TGTGCCAGCTCTGGGTCGGGGGAATCCACTGAAGCTTTCTTT
CDR3: CASSGSGESTEAFF

V: TRBV20-1
J: TRBJ1-5
D: TRBD1
size: NA
DNA: TGCAGTGCTAGTATCGGTACAGGGGGATTGAGCAATCAGCCCCAGCATTTT
CDR3: CSASIGTGGLSNQPQHF

V: TRBV5-4
J: TRBJ2-7
D: TRBD2
size: NA
DNA: TGTGCCAGCAGCTTGAACCGGGGGGTAGGAAACGAGCAGTACTTC
CDR3: CASSLNRGVGNEQYF

V: TRBV9
J: TRBJ1-2
D: NA
size: NA
DNA: TGTGCCAGCAGCGTAGGCGAAGGGGTCGGCTACACCTTC
CDR3: CASSVGEGVGYTF

V: TRBV6-5
J: TRBJ1-1
D: TRBD1
size: NA
DNA: TGTGCCAGCAGTTTTACAGGGGGCGCCGACACTGAAGCTTTCTTT
CDR3: CASSFTGGADTEAFF

V: TRBV12-5
J: TRBJ1-4
D: NA
size: NA
DNA: TGTGCTAGTGGTTTGGTAAATAGTTTACCGACTAATGAAAAACTGTTTTTT
CDR3: CASGLVNSLPTNEKLFF

V: TRBV6-2/TRBV6-3
J: TRBJ1-5
D: NA
size: NA
DNA: TGTGCCAGCAGTTACAGACAGGACCCCAATCAGCCCCAGCATTTT
CDR3: CASSYRQDPNQPQHF

V: TRBV6-2/TRBV6-3
J: TRBJ2-3
D: NA
size: medium-sized
DNA: TGTGCCAGCAGTTACTCTGAGACAGAGAGACAGTATTTT
CDR3: CASSYSETERQYF

V: TRBV5-1
J: TRBJ1-3
D: TRBD1
size: NA
DNA: TGCGCCAGCAGCTTGGTGACAGGGGCGGCCTCTGGAAACACCATATATTTT
CDR3: CASSLVTGAASGNTIYF

V: TRBV19
J: TRBJ1-5
D: TRBD1
size: NA
DNA: TGTGCCAGTAGCAGGGGGCTGGGTCAGCCCCAGCATTTT
CDR3: CASSRGLGQPQHF

V: TRBV6-1
J: TRBJ1-5
D: TRBD1
size: NA
DNA: TGTGCCAGCAGTGAGGCAGGGGGCGCAAATCAGCCCCAGCATTTT
CDR3: CASSEAGGANQPQHF

V: TRBV9
J: TRBJ1-1
D: NA
size: NA
DNA: TGTGCCAGCAGCGTAGCTAGGTCCAACACTGAAGCTTTCTTT
CDR3: CASSVARSNTEAFF

V: TRBV6-1
J: TRBJ1-2
D: NA
size: NA
DNA: TGTGCCAGCAGTGAGCGGTTGTTCGGGGATCGTCATGGCTACACCTTC
CDR3: CASSERLFGDRHGYTF

V: TRBV14
J: TRBJ2-5
D: NA
size: NA
DNA: TGTGCCAGCAGCCTACGACCAGGGAAAGAGACCCAGTACTTC
CDR3: CASSLRPGKETQYF

V: TRBV27
J: TRBJ2-7
D: TRBD1
size: NA
DNA: TGTGCCAGCAGCCCGACAGGGACCTACGAGCAGTACTTC
CDR3: CASSPTGTYEQYF

V: TRBV4-3
J: TRBJ2-1
D: TRBD2
size: NA
DNA: TGCGCCAGCAGCCAAGATGGGTTCCGGGAGGGCCTCAATGAGCAGTTCTTC
CDR3: CASSQDGFREGLNEQFF

V: TRBV6-5
J: TRBJ1-2
D: TRBD1
size: once
DNA: TGTGCCAGCAGTTACTCGAAGGAGACAGGGGTGGCTGGCTACACCTTC
CDR3: CASSYSKETGVAGYTF

V: TRBV2
J: TRBJ2-1
D: TRBD2
size: NA
DNA: TGTGCCAGCAGTGAATTCCCAGCGGGGGTGGAAGGGCAGTTCTTC
CDR3: CASSEFPAGVEGQFF

V: TRBV27
J: TRBJ2-1
D: NA
size: NA
DNA: TGTGCCAGCAGTCCCCGGACAGTTTACAATGAGCAGTTCTTC
CDR3: CASSPRTVYNEQFF

V: TRBV7-9
J: TRBJ2-1
D: TRBD2
size: NA
DNA: TGTGCCAGCAGCTTAGTATACGGGCGGGAGAGCAACAATGAGCAGTTCTTC
CDR3: CASSLVYGRESNNEQFF

V: TRBV5-1
J: TRBJ1-6
D: TRBD1
size: NA
DNA: TGCGCCAGCAGCTTGGGACAGGGTTCCTATAATTCACCCCTCCACTTT
CDR3: CASSLGQGSYNSPLHF

V: TRBV6-4
J: TRBJ1-6
D: NA
size: NA
DNA: TGTGCCAGCAGCAGGACAAGAGCCGGCAATAATTCACCCCTCCACTTT
CDR3: CASSRTRAGNNSPLHF

V: TRBV13
J: TRBJ1-6
D: NA
size: few
DNA: TGTGCCAGCAGCCAAGGGGGAAGCTCCTATAATTCACCCCTCCACTTT
CDR3: CASSQGGSSYNSPLHF

V: TRBV19
J: TRBJ1-5
D: NA
size: NA
DNA: TGTGCCAGTAGTCCGGGGAATCAGCCCCAGCATTTT
CDR3: CASSPGNQPQHF

V: TRBV30
J: TRBJ1-4
D: TRBD1
size: NA
DNA: TGTGCCATACGACAGGGAGGTACTGAAAAACTGTTTTTT
CDR3: CAIRQGGTEKLFF

V: TRBV27
J: TRBJ2-7
D: TRBD2
size: NA
DNA: TGTGCCAGCAGTCACGCCCCTAGCGGGAGTAACTACGAGCAGTACTTC
CDR3: CASSHAPSGSNYEQYF

V: TRBV7-2
J: TRBJ2-7
D: TRBD1
size: NA
DNA: TGTGCCAGCAGCAAAAACCGGGACAGGGGAGGCGAGCAGTACTTC
CDR3: CASSKNRDRGGEQYF

V: TRBV5-1
J: TRBJ1-6
D: TRBD1
size: once
DNA: TGCGCCAGCAGCATAGGACAGGAGGCACCCCTCCACTTT
CDR3: CASSIGQEAPLHF

V: TRBV19
J: TRBJ2-7
D: NA
size: NA
DNA: TGTGCCAGTAGTAGGGGACACCCCCAGTTATCCTACGAGCAGTACTTC
CDR3: CASSRGHPQLSYEQYF

V: TRBV3-1/TRBV3-2
J: TRBJ2-1
D: TRBD2
size: few
DNA: TGTGCCAGCGTGCCTAGCGGGAGTCGGGAGCAGTTCTTC
CDR3: CASVPSGSREQFF

V: TRBV10-2
J: TRBJ2-5
D: NA
size: NA
DNA: TGCGCCAGCAGTGTAACCGGGAACAGGGTGGGTGAGACCCAGTACTTC
CDR3: CASSVTGNRVGETQYF

V: TRBV29-1
J: TRBJ2-3
D: NA
size: NA
DNA: TGCAGCGCCGTACCTAGTCATTCTAGCACAGATACGCAGTATTTT
CDR3: CSAVPSHSSTDTQYF

V: TRBV7-2
J: TRBJ2-1
D: TRBD2
size: NA
DNA: TGTGCCAGCAGGACGGCGGGAGCTTCCAATGAGCAGTTCTTC
CDR3: CASRTAGASNEQFF

V: TRBV5-8
J: TRBJ2-3
D: NA
size: NA
DNA: TGTGCCAGCAGCTTGTATGTCGCCGTAGCCACAGATACGCAGTATTTT
CDR3: CASSLYVAVATDTQYF

V: TRBV28
J: TRBJ2-7
D: NA
size: NA
DNA: TGTGCCAGCATTTCGACAGCCTACGAGCAGTACTTC
CDR3: CASISTAYEQYF

V: TRBV7-9
J: TRBJ2-3
D: TRBD2
size: NA
DNA: TGTGCCAGCAGCCGGTTGGAACTAGCGAGCGTAGATACGCAGTATTTT
CDR3: CASSRLELASVDTQYF

V: TRBV6-5
J: TRBJ2-7
D: TRBD2
size: NA
DNA: TGTGCCAGCAGTTACTCGTCTAGCGGGAGAACCTACGAGCAGTACTTC
CDR3: CASSYSSSGRTYEQYF

V: TRBV9
J: TRBJ1-2
D: NA
size: NA
DNA: TGTGCCAGCAGCGGAGTGGCAGGATATGGCTACACCTTC
CDR3: CASSGVAGYGYTF

V: TRBV15
J: TRBJ1-1
D: NA
size: NA
DNA: TGTGCCACCAGCGGCGGGCTAATGGTGACTGAAGCTTTCTTT
CDR3: CATSGGLMVTEAFF

V: TRBV4-1
J: TRBJ1-2
D: TRBD1
size: NA
DNA: TGCGCCAGCAGCCTGGGGACAGGGGTGGATGGCTACACCTTC
CDR3: CASSLGTGVDGYTF

V: TRBV7-9
J: TRBJ1-1
D: NA
size: few
DNA: TGTGCCAGCAGCCCTCTTGGGGGGGGCACTGAAGCTTTCTTT
CDR3: CASSPLGGGTEAFF

V: TRBV25-1
J: TRBJ2-5
D: TRBD1
size: once
DNA: TGTGCCAGCAGTGTTCAGGGGGCTGAGACCCAGTACTTC
CDR3: CASSVQGAETQYF

V: TRBV30
J: TRBJ1-3
D: TRBD1
size: NA
DNA: TGTGCCTGGAGTGTAAGAGGGACAGTAAACACCATATATTTT
CDR3: CAWSVRGTVNTIYF

V: TRBV5-8
J: TRBJ2-5
D: NA
size: NA
DNA: TGTGCCAGCAGCTTTCATACTCAAGAGACCCAGTACTTC
CDR3: CASSFHTQETQYF

V: TRBV19
J: TRBJ1-5
D: NA
size: NA
DNA: TGTGCCAGTAGATTACGGGTAAATGGCAATCAGCCCCAGCATTTT
CDR3: CASRLRVNGNQPQHF